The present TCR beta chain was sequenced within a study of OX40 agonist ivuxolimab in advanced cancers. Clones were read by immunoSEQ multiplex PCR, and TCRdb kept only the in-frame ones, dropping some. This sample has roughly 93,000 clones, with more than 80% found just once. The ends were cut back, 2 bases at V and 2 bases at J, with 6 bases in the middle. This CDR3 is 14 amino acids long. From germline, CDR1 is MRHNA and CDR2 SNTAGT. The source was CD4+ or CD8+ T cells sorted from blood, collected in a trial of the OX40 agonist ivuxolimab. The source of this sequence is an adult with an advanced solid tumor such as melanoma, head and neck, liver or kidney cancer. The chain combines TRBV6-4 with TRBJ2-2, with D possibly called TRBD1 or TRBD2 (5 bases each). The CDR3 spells CASSDGGNTGELFF. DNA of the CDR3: TGTGCCAGCAGTGACGGGGGAAACACCGGGGAGCTGTTTTTT.